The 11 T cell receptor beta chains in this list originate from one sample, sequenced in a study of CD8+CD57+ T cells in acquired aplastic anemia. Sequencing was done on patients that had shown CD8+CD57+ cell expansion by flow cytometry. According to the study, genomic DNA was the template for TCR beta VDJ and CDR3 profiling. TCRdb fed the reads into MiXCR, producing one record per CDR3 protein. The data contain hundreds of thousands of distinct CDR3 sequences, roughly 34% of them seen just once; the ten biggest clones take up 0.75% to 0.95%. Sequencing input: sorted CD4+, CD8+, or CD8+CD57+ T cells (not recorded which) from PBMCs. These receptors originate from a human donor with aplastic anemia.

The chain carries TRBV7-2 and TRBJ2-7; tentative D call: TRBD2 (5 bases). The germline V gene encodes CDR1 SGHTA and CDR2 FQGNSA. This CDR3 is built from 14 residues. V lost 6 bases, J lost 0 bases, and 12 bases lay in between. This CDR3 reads CASSIGGISYEQYF. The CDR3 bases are TGTGCCAGCAGTATCGGAGGAATCTCCTACGAGCAGTACTTC.

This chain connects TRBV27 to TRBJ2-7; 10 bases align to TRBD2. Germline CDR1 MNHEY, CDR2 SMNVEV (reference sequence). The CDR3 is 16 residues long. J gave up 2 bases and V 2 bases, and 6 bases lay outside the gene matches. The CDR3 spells CASSLDGLAVTYEQYF. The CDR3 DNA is TGTGCCAGCAGTTTAGATGGACTAGCGGTTACCTACGAGCAGTACTTC.

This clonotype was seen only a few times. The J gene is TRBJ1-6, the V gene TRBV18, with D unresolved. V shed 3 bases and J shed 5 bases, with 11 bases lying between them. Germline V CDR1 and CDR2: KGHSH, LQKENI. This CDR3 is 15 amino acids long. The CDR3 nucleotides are TGTGCCAGCTCACCCAAAACCGACAATAATTCACCCCTCCACTTT. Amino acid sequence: CASSPKTDNNSPLHF.

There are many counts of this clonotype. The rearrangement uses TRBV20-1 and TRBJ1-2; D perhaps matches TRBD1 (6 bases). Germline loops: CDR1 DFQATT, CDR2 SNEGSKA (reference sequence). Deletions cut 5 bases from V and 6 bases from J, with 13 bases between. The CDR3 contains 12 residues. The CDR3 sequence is CSAGGQSNGYTF. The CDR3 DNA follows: TGCAGTGCTGGGGGACAAAGCAATGGCTACACCTTC.

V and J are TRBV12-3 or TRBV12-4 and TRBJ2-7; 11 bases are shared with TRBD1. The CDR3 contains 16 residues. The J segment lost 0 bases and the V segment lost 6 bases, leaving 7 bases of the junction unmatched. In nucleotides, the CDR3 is TGTGCCAGCAGCCACACCGGGACAGGGGGCTCCTACGAGCAGTACTTC. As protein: CASSHTGTGGSYEQYF.

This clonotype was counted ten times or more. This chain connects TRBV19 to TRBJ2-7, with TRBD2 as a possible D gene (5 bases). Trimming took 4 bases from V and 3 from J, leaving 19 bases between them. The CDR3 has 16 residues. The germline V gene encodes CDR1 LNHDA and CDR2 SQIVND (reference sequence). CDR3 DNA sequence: TGTGCCAGTAGTAGCGGCAGCCTTACGGGAAACTACGAGCAGTACTTC. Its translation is CASSSGSLTGNYEQYF.

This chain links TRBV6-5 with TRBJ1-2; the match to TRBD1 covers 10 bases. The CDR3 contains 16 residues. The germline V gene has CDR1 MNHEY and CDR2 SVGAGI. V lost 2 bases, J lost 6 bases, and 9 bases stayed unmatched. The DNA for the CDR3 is TGTGCCAGCAGTTACGGTCGGACAGGGGGAAGCAATGGCTACACCTTC. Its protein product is CASSYGRTGGSNGYTF.

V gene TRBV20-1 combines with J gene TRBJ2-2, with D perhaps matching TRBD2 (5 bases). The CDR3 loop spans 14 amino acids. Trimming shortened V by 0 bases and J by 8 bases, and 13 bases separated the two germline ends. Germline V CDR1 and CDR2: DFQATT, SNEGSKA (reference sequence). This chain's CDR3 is CSARDLAGWGELFF. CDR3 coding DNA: TGCAGTGCTAGAGATCTCGCGGGTTGGGGGGAGCTGTTTTTT.

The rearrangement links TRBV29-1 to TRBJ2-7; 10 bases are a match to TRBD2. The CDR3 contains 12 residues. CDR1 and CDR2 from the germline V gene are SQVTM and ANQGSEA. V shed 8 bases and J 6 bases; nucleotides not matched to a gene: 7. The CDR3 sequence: CSSGAGGSEQYF. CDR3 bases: TGCAGCTCGGGAGCGGGAGGGTCCGAGCAGTACTTC.

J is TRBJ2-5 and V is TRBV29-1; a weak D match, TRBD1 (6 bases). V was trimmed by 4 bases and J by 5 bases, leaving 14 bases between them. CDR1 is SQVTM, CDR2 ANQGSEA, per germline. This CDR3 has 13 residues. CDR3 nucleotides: TGCAGCGTTGGAAACAGGGTGGAGGAGACCCAGTACTTC. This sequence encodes CSVGNRVEETQYF.

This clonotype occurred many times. Here the CDR3 DNA reads TGTGCCAGTAGTATCAGGGACAGGGTATACGAGCAGTACTTC. This codes for CASSIRDRVYEQYF. The chain recombines TRBV19 with TRBJ2-7; 9 nucleotides align to TRBD1. Looked up from germline, CDR1 is LNHDA and CDR2 is SQIVND (reference sequence). V lost 3 bases, J lost 4 bases, and 4 bases stayed unmatched. This CDR3 has 14 amino acids.